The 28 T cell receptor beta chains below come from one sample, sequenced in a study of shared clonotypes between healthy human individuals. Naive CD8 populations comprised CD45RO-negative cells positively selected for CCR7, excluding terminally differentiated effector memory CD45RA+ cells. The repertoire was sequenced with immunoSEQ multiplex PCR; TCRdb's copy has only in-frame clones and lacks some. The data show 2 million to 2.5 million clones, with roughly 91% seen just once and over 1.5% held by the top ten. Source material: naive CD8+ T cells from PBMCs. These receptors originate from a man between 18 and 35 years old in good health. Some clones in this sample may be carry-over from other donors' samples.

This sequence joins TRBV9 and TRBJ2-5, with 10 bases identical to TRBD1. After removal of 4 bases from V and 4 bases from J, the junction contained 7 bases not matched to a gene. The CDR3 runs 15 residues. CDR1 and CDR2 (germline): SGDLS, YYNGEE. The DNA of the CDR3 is TGTGCCAGCAGCCCGGGACAGGGGTTTGCAGAGACCCAGTACTTC. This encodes CASSPGQGFAETQYF.

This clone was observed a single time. The CDR3 nucleotides are TGTGCCAGCAGCGGGACGGACACCTGGGCGACTAATGAAAAACTGTTTTTT. Residues: CASSGTDTWATNEKLFF. V is TRBV5-5 and J is TRBJ1-4, with a tentative D call TRBD1 (5 bases). The V and J ends lost 4 bases and 2 bases respectively, with 18 bases between them. Germline CDR1 SGHKS, CDR2 YYEKEE (reference sequence). This CDR3 has 17 amino acids.

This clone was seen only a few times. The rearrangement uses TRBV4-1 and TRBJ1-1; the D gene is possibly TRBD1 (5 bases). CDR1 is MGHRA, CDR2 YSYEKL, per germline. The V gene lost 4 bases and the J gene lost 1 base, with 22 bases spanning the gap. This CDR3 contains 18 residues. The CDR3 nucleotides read TGCGCCAGCAGCCCTCGTCCAGGGCGGTACTCCCCGAACACTGAAGCTTTCTTT. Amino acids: CASSPRPGRYSPNTEAFF.

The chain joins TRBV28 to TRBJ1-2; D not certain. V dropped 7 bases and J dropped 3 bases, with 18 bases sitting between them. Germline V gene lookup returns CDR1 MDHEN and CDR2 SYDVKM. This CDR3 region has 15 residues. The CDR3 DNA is TGTGCCAGCACATCTAAACCGGACGGGTACTATGGCTACACCTTC. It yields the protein CASTSKPDGYYGYTF.

The CDR3 protein is CASSLPPTSGMETQYF. The CDR3, as DNA: TGTGCCAGCAGCTTACCTCCGACTAGCGGGATGGAGACCCAGTACTTC. The V and J genes are TRBV7-9 and TRBJ2-5, with TRBD2 matching 11 bases. CDR1 is SEHNR and CDR2 is FQNEAQ in the germline V gene (reference sequence). V lost 2 bases and J lost 5; bases outside the gene matches: 7. CDR3 size: 16 residues.

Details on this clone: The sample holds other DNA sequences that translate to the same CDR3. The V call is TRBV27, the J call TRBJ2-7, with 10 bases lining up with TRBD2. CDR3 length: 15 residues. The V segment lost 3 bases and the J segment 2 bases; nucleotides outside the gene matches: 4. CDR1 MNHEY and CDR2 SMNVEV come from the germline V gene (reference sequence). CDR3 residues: CASSFGLAVAYEQYF. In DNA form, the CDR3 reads TGTGCCAGCAGTTTCGGACTAGCGGTGGCCTACGAGCAGTACTTC.

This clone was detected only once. CDR3 region: CASSDNNNEQFF. The CDR3 nucleotides are TGTGCCAGCAGCGACAACAACAATGAGCAGTTCTTC. The chain uses TRBV7-6 and TRBJ2-1; D gene uncertain. In germline, CDR1 is SGHVS, CDR2 FNYEAQ. V gave up 5 bases and J gave up 5 bases, with 7 bases separating them. This CDR3 spans 12 amino acids.

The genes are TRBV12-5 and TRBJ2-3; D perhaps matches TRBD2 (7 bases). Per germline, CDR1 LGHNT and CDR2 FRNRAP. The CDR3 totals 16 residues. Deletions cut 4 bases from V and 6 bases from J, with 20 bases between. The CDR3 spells CASGSGQPGRGDTQYF. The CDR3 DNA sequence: TGTGCTAGTGGTTCAGGACAGCCAGGGCGGGGGGATACGCAGTATTTT.

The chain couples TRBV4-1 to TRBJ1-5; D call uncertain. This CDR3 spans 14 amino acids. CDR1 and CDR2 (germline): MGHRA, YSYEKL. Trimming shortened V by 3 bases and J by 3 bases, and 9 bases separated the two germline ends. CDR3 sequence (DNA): TGCGCCAGCAGCCAGGGCGGTCACAATCAGCCCCAGCATTTT. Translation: CASSQGGHNQPQHF.

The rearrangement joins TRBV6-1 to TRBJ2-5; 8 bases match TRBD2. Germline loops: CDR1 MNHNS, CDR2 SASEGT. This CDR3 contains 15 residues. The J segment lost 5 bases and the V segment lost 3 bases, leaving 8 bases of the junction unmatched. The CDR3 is CASSDNGRALETQYF. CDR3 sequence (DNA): TGTGCCAGCAGTGACAACGGGAGGGCCCTGGAGACCCAGTACTTC.

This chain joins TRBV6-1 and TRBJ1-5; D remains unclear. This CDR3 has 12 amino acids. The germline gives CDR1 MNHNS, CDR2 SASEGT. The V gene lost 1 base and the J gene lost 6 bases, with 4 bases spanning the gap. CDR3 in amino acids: CASSEGTQPQHF. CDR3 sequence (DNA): TGTGCCAGCAGTGAAGGAACTCAGCCCCAGCATTTT.

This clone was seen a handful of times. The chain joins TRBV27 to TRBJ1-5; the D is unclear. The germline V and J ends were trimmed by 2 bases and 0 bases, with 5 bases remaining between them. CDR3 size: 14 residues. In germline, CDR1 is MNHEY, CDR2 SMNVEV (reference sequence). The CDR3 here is CASSLNRSNQPQHF. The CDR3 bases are TGTGCCAGCAGTTTAAATCGTAGCAATCAGCCCCAGCATTTT.

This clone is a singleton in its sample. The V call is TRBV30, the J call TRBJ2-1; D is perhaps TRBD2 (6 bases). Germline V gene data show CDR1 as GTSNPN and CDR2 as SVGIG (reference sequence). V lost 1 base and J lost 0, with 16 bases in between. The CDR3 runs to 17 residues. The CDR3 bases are TGTGCCTGGAGTGGGTATAGCGGACTGAGCTCCTACAATGAGCAGTTCTTC. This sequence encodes CAWSGYSGLSSYNEQFF.

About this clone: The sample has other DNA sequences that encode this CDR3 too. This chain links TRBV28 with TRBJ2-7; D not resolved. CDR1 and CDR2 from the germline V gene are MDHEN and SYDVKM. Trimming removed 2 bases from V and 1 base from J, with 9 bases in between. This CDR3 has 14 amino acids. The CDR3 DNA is TGTGCCAGCAGTTTACTGGCGGTTTCCTACGAGCAGTACTTC. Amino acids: CASSLLAVSYEQYF.

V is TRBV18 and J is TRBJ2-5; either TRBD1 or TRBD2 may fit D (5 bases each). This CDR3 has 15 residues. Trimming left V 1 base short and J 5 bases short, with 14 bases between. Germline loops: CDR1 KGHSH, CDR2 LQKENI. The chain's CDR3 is CASSPQRDRQETQYF. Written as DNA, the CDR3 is TGTGCCAGCTCACCACAAAGGGACCGCCAGGAGACCCAGTACTTC.

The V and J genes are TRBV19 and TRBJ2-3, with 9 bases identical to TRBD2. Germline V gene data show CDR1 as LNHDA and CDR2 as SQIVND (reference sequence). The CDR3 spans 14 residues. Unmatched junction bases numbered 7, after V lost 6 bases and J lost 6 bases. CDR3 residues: CASRASGEADTQYF. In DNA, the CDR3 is TGTGCCAGTAGGGCTAGCGGGGAGGCGGATACGCAGTATTTT. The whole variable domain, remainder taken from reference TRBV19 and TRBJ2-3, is DGGITQSPKYLFRKEGQNVTLSCEQNLNHDAMYWYRQDPGQGLRLIYYSQIVNDFQKGDIAEGYSVSREKKESFPLTVTSAQKNPTAFYLCASRASGEADTQYFGPGTRLTVL.

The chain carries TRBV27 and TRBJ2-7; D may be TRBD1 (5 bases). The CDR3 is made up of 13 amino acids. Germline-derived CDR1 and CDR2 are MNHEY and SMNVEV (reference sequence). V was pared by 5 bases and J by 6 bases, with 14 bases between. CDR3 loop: CASSPRQGVEQYF. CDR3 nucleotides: TGTGCCAGCAGTCCCCGCCAGGGTGTCGAGCAGTACTTC.

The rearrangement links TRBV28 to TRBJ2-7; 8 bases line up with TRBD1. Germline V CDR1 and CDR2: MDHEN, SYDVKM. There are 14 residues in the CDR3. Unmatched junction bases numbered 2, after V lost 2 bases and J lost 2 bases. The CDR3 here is CASSLTGGAYEQYF. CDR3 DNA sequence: TGTGCCAGCAGTTTAACAGGGGGAGCCTACGAGCAGTACTTC.

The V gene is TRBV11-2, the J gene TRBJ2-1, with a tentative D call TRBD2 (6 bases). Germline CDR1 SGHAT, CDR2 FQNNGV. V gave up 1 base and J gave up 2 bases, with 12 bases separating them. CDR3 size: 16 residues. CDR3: CASSLGVTRTYNEQFF. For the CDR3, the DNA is TGTGCCAGCAGCTTAGGTGTGACTAGAACCTACAATGAGCAGTTCTTC. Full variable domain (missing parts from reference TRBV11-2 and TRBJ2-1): EAGVAQSPRYKIIEKRQSVAFWCNPISGHATLYWYQQILGQGPKLLIQFQNNGVVDDSQLPKDRFSAERLKGVDSTLKIQPAKLEDSAVYLCASSLGVTRTYNEQFFGPGTRLTVL.

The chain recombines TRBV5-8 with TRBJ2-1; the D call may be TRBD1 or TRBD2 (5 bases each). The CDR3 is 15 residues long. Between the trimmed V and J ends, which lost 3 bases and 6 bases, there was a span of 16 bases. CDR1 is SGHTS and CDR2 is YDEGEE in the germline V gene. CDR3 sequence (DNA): TGTGCCAGCAGCTCAAAGGCACAGGAGGTCAATGAGCAGTTCTTC. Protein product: CASSSKAQEVNEQFF.

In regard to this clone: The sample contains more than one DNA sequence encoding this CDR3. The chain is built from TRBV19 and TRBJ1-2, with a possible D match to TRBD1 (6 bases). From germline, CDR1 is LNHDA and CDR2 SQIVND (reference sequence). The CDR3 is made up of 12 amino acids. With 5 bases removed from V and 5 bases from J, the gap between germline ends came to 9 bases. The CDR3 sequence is CASSVQGYGYTF. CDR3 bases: TGTGCCAGTAGTGTACAGGGTTATGGCTACACCTTC. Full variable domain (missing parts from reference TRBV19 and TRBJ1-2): DGGITQSPKYLFRKEGQNVTLSCEQNLNHDAMYWYRQDPGQGLRLIYYSQIVNDFQKGDIAEGYSVSREKKESFPLTVTSAQKNPTAFYLCASSVQGYGYTFGSGTRLTVV.

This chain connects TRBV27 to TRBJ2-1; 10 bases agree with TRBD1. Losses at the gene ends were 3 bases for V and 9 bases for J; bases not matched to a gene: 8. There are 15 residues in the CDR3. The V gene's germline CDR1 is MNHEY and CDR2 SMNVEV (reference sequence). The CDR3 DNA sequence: TGTGCCAGCAGTTTTGTCGGGACAGGGGTAAGTGAGCAGTTCTTC. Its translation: CASSFVGTGVSEQFF.

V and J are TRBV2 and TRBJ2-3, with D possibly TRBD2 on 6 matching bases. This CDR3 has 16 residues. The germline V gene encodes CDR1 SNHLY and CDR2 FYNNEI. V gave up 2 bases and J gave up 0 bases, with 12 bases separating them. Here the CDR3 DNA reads TGTGCCAGCAGTGAATGGGGTAGCGGCAGCACAGATACGCAGTATTTT. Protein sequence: CASSEWGSGSTDTQYF.

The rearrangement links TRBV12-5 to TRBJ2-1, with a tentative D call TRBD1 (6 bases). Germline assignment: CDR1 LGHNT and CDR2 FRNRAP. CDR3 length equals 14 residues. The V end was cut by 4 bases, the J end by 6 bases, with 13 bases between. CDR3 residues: CASGSSLQGNEQFF. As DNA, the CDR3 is TGTGCTAGTGGTTCCTCTCTACAGGGCAATGAGCAGTTCTTC.

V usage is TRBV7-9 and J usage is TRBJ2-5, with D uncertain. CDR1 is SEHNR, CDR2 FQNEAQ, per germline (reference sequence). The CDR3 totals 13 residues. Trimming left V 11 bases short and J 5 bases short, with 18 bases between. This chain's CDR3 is CAGQKGLGETQYF. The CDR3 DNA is TGTGCCGGTCAGAAGGGCCTAGGGGAGACCCAGTACTTC.

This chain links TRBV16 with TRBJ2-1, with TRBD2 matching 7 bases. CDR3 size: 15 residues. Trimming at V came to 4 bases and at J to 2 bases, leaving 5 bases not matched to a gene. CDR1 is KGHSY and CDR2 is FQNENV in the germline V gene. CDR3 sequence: CASSPERDPYNEQFF. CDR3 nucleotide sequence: TGTGCCAGCAGCCCTGAGCGGGACCCCTACAATGAGCAGTTCTTC.

CDR3 sequence: CASSLVRVAEDTQYF. DNA for the CDR3: TGTGCCAGCAGCTTAGTGAGGGTTGCAGAAGATACGCAGTATTTT. V and J are TRBV7-9 and TRBJ2-3, with D possibly being TRBD2 (5 bases). Germline assignment: CDR1 SEHNR and CDR2 FQNEAQ (reference sequence). V was cut by 1 base and J by 5 bases, with 13 bases left in between. The CDR3 has 15 amino acids.

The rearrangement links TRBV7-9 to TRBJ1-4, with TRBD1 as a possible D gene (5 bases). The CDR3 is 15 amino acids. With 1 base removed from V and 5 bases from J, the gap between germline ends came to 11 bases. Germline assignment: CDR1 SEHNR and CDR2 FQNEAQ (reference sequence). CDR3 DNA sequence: TGTGCCAGCAGCTTAGTTTCCGGGGCGAATGAAAAACTGTTTTTT. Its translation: CASSLVSGANEKLFF.